This T cell receptor (beta chain) stems from a study of T cell responses to AZD1222 COVID-19 vaccine (dated by TCRdb to about 2021). Looking at the study overall: A total of 233 trial participants underwent TCR sequencing, of whom 200 to 220 had received two doses of AZD1222 and 26 had received two doses of the MenACWY control vaccine. Trial participants were enrolled by age into subgroups of 18-55, 56-69 and 70-plus years, and 148, 28 and 57 TCR-sequenced participants, respectively, were included in these subgroups.

The CDR3 regions of human TCRbeta chains were analyzed by immunosequencing. On the study's bioinformatics: TCRs in the repertoires were compared against a reference library of SARS-CoV-2-specific TCRs that had been generated with the MIRA antigen-specificity platform. Breadth meant the fraction of unique TCRs that were SARS-CoV-2-associated, whereas depth meant the fraction of total T cells that were SARS-CoV-2-associated. Using the MIRA data, each spike-specific TCR was assigned both to the spike region to which the TCR was reactive and to a CD4 or CD8 class. Log10-transformed breadth and depth values were compared by one-way ANOVA with Sidak's multiple comparisons tests. The immuneACCESS repertoire file appears here via TCRdb, limited to in-frame rearrangements. These files lack a portion of the clones; in checked studies, under half of the deficit traces to unresolved V genes, and the cause of the others is not known. V and J calls plus clone size are reproduced from that table; the DNA served to infer D and trimming. The sample table records tens of thousands of clones; 89% of these occur just once. The top ten clonotypes cover about a tenth of the sample.

To note about this clone: The specificity of this receptor is unknown. No base-level quality is on record; no much larger clone is a single base apart.

On the study overall, not on this receptor specifically: After two AZD1222 doses, both the breadth and the depth of spike-specific TCRs were significantly higher than at day 0 and than in MenACWY recipients. Reportedly, almost half of the unique spike-specific TCRs recognized epitopes lying outside the regions that are mutated in the B.1.351 and B.1.1.7 variants. The whole spike protein was spanned by vaccine-associated CD4 TCRs, and dominant responses were seen in regions 160-218 and 743-854. Participants were mostly white British, with more females than males. The authors suggested clonal diversity may have been underestimated. Because no day 14 peak-response samples were available, the repertoires could be characterized only after the peak T cell response. The 56-69-year group was small, and its depth increase did not reach significance, likely because of low power. Conclusions about previously exposed vaccinees are limited because only 6 or 7 AZD1222 recipients were SARS-CoV-2 seropositive at baseline.

What the time point label conveys for this sample: about 28 days (+/-7) after the second vaccine dose. AZD1222 recipients with second doses at about 4 weeks or about 12 weeks were pooled, because spike-specific TCR depth and breadth did not differ between schedules. Vaccinee samples came from UK trials COV001 and COV002, including a single-blind randomized controlled phase 2/3 trial of AZD1222 (ChAdOx1 nCoV-19) in healthy adults. For TCRbeta chain sequencing, PBMC samples from trial participants were taken at day 0 and at day 28 after the second dose. The CDR3 spans 18 residues, from the cysteine through the phenylalanine. Left in the record is the CDR3 DNA by itself, 54 bases read in frame from the first base. CDR1 and CDR2 were assigned from the germline V gene as MGHRA and YSYEKL. Clipping removes 3 bases from V and 4 bases from J, with 10 as the unmatched junction base count.

The rearrangement joined TRBV4-1 to TRBJ2-6; TRBD1 matches 9 bases in the middle. The material sequenced was peripheral blood, taken 28 days after the second AZD1222 dose. The source of this sequence is an adult who received the AZD1222 COVID-19 vaccine. The nucleotide sequence is given as TGCGCCAGCAGCCATGAAGGGACAGGGAGGGCCGGGGCCAACGTCCTGACTTTC. Its protein is CASSHEGTGRAGANVLTF.